This TCR beta chain was recovered during a study of CDR3 diversity in severe acne (dated by TCRdb to the late 2010s). About this clonotype: Its antigen specificity is not known. The record has no base qualities; no much larger clone is one base away.

Library generation was performed with PCR. The data were produced on an Illumina HiSeq 2000. The raw public reads went through TCRdb reprocessing: fastp at Q25, MiXCR clone calling, in-frame beta chains kept. Rows are unified per CDR3 protein, each entry keeping the most common DNA and genes. The sample has some 84,000 distinct CDR3 sequences on record, around 49% of them singletons. The ten biggest clones cover roughly an eighth of the sample. There are 15 amino acids in the CDR3, from cysteine to phenylalanine inclusive. CDR3 DNA only is kept here, 45 bases in frame from base 1. At the junction V is shortened by 4 bases and J by 6 bases; bases outside the gene matches: 9. The germline V gene (reference sequence) supplies CDR1 DFQATT and CDR2 SNEGSKA.

The sequencing input was blood. Recombination connected TRBV20-1 to TRBJ2-3; TRBD2 aligns with 11 central bases. The sequence derives from a male donor in good health, without acne. The CDR3 protein sequence reads: CSAMTSGVVVDTQYF. The DNA sequence follows: TGCAGTGCTATGACTAGCGGGGTGGTCGTGGATACGCAGTATTTT.